This TCR beta chain was sequenced in a study of blood T cell repertoires in COVID-19. The overall study: Italy, Spain and the United States were the sources of the convalescent and acute COVID-19 samples. T cells, B-cell-depleted T cells, or PBMCs provided the cDNA or gDNA that served as material.

V dropped 9 bases and J dropped 6 bases, with 9 bases sitting between them. Germline CDR1 SNHLY, CDR2 FYNNEI. The CDR3 runs 11 residues. How the authors handled the data: Amplification from reference gene primers served as the basis for estimated nucleated cell counts. The repertoire was sequenced with immunoSEQ multiplex PCR; TCRdb's copy has only in-frame clones and lacks some. V and J calls plus clone size are reproduced from that table; the DNA served to infer D and trimming. The data hold approximately 13,000 clones, with 88% observed a single time. The chain couples TRBV2 to TRBJ2-1; TRBD1 is a possible D gene (6 bases). The source of this sequence is a human donor in a cohort sampled during active COVID-19. Sequencing was performed on peripheral blood. The CDR3 coding sequence is TGTGCCAGTCCAGGGGCCAATGAGCAGTTCTTC. It specifies CASPGANEQFF.